Detailed here is one T cell receptor (beta chain). The antigen remains unidentified. The data were obtained in a study of T cells in localized non-small cell lung cancer. Libraries were prepared by immunoSEQ multiplex PCR; TCRdb keeps only in-frame clonotypes and omits some of them. The sample holds some 2,500 clones, less than 25% seen once. The ends lost 7 bases at V and 5 bases at J; junction bases unmatched: 7. Germline CDR1 is MNHGY and CDR2 is SAAAGT. This CDR3 is built from 15 residues. Study findings and constraints: Exceeding tumor, uninvolved adjacent lung had the highest T cell clonality. Overall survival was longer when the density of T cells in the blood was higher. Investigators sequenced only a single tumor region, leaving heterogeneity possible. Among the top 100 tumor clones, a median 57 appeared in adjacent lung.

This sequence originates from a woman between 35 and 70 years old with stage I lung adenocarcinoma. The rearrangement links TRBV6-8 to TRBJ2-2; 10 bases map to TRBD1. Sequences were derived from lung tumor tissue, sampled before any cancer treatment. CDR3 loop: CASIPGQGRTGELFF. In DNA, the CDR3 is TGTGCCAGCATCCCGGGACAGGGGCGGACCGGGGAGCTGTTTTTT.